This note documents a single TCR beta chain sequence. No antigen is known for it. No base quality information exists; no much larger clone differs at one position. The immunoSEQ Assay, a bias-controlled multiplex PCR, was used to amplify TCRbeta CDR3 regions from genomic DNA. On the study's bioinformatics: Nucleated cell counts per sample were estimated from amplification of reference gene primers within the assay. Sequence reads were collapsed and filtered to measure the absolute abundance of every unique TCRbeta CDR3 rearrangement. Productive Simpson clonality was computed per sample as the square root of Simpson's diversity index over productive rearrangements. TCRdb holds this immuneACCESS table with in-frame rearrangements only. Some clones are missing; in checked studies, unresolved V genes explain under half, and the rest has no known cause. V, J and clone size derive from that table, while D and trimming were established from the DNA sequence. For this sample the table gives approximately 300,000 clones, of which about 88% were detected only once. In total, the top ten clones hold around 11% of the sample.

These data originate in a study of blood T cell repertoires in COVID-19 (dated by TCRdb to the early 2020s). For the wider study: Samples from collaborators originated in the United States, Italy and Spain and spanned both the acute and convalescent phases of COVID-19. The material from the prospective study consisted of cDNA or gDNA derived from T cells, B-cell-depleted T cells, or PBMCs. Subjects who had been exposed to COVID-19, were actively infected with it, or had recovered from it provided the deeply sampled blood TCRbeta repertoires that made up the dataset. The repertoires were released in a freely available public database intended as a resource for research on the immune response to SARS-CoV-2. The samples were drawn from two sources: the first 160 participants of the ongoing ImmuneRACE study, and 1,200 or so subjects contributed by 6 global collaborators. The sample metadata nearly always contained a de-identified subject ID, COVID-19 status, age in years and sex. HLA class I and class II types, where available, came from metadata supplied by the sample provider rather than from assay-based typing.

The germline V gene specifies MNHNS as CDR1 and SASEGT as CDR2. V and J are trimmed by 0 bases and 12 bases, and the gene matches miss 12 bases of the junction. Counted from cysteine to phenylalanine, this CDR3 has 17 amino acids. Only the CDR3 part of the read is kept: 51 bases, read in frame from the first base. What the study reported, not specific to this receptor: The quantity of clinical and demographic metadata differed by source and by participant and was supplied without curation.

One collaborating source in Seattle enrolled patients during active infection and followed them longitudinally through the course of disease. The collaborating institutions used their own protocols to collect whole blood in K2EDTA tubes. For TCRbeta analysis, collaborators shipped samples in one of three forms: frozen whole blood, isolated PBMCs, or DNA extracted from either of those sample types. Sequencing was carried out using peripheral blood. The clonotype was recovered from a woman aged 25 to 39 with COVID-19, enrolled during active disease. The chain employs TRBV6-1 and TRBJ1-6, with TRBD1 identical over 9 junction bases. The DNA sequence is given as TGTGCCAGCAGTGAAGCGCGGTTGATTACAGGGGGCTTACCCCTCCACTTT. This sequence encodes CASSEARLITGGLPLHF.